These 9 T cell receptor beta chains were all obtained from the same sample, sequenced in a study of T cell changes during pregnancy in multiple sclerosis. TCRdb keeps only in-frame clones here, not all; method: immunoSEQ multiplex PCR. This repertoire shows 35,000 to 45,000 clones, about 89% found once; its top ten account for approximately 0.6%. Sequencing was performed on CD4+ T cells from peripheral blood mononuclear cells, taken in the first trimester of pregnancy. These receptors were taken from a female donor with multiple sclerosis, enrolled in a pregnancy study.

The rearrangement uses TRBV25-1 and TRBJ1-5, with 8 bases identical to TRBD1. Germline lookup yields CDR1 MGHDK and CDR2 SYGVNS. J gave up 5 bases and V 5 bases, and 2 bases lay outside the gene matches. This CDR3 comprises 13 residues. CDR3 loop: CASSPTGDQPQHF. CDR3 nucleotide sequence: TGTGCCAGCAGTCCGACAGGGGATCAGCCCCAGCATTTT.

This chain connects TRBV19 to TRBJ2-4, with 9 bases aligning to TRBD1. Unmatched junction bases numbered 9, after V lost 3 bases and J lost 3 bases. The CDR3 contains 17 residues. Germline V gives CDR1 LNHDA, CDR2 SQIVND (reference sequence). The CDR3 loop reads CASSIFGTGLGKNIQYF. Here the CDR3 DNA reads TGTGCCAGTAGTATTTTCGGGACAGGGCTTGGCAAAAACATTCAGTACTTC.

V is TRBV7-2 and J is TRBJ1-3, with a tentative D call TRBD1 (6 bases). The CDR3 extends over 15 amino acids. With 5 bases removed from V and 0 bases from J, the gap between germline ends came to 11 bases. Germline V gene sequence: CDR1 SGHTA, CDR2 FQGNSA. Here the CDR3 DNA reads TGTGCCAGCAGCCGTGACAGGAGCTCTGGAAACACCATATATTTT. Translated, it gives CASSRDRSSGNTIYF.

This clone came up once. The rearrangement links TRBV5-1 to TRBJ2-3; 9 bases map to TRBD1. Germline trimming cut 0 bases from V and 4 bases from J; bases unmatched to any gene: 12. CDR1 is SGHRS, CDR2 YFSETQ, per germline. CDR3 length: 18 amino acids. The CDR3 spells CASSLEGRDRGAADTQYF. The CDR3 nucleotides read TGCGCCAGCAGCTTGGAGGGCCGAGACAGGGGGGCAGCAGATACGCAGTATTTT.

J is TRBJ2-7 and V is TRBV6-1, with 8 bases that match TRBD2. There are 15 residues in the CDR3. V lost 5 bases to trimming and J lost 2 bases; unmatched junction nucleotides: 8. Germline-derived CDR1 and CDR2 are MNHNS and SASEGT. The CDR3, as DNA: TGTGCCAGCAGTCCCCGGGGGGGGCAGACCTACGAGCAGTACTTC. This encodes CASSPRGGQTYEQYF.

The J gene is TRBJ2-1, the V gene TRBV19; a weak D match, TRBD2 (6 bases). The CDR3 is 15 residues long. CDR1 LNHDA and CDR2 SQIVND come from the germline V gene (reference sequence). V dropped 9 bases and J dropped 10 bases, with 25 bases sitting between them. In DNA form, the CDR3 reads TGTGCCAGCGGCGGGTCCGGGACTCCGCGCAACGAGCAGTTCTTC. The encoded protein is CASGGSGTPRNEQFF.

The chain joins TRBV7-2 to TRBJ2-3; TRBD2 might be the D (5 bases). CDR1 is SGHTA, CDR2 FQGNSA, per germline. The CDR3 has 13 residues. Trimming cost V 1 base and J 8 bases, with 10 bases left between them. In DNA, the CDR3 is TGTGCCAGCAGCTTAGGCGGTCGGGGTACGCAGTATTTT. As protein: CASSLGGRGTQYF.

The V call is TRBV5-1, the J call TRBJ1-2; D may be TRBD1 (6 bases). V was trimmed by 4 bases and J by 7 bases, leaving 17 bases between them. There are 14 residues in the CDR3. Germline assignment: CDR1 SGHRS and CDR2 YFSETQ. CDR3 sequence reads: CASSPTGPLSGYTF. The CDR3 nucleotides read TGCGCCAGCAGCCCGACAGGCCCCCTGAGTGGCTACACCTTC. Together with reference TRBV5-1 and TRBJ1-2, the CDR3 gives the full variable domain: KAGVTQTPRYLIKTRGQQVTLSCSPISGHRSVSWYQQTPGQGLQFLFEYFSETQRNKGNFPGRFSGRQFSNSRSEMNVSTLELGDSALYLCASSPTGPLSGYTFGSGTRLTVV.

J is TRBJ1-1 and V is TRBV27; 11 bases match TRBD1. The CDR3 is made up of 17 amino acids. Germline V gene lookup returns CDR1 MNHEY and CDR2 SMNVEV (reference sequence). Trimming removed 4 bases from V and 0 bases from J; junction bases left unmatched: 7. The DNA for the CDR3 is TGTGCCAGCAGTTCAGGGGGGACAGGGGGAGTGAACACTGAAGCTTTCTTT. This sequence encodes CASSSGGTGGVNTEAFF.